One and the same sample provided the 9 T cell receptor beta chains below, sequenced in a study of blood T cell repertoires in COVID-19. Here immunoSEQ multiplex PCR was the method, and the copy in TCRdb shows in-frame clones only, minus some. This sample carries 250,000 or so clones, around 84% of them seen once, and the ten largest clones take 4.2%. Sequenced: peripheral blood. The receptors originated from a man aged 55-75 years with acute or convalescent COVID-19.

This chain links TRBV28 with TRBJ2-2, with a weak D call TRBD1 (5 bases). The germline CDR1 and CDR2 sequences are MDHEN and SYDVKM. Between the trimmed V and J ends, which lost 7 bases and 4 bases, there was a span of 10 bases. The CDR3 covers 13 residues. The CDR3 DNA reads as TGTGCCAGCACCGCAGGGCGCACCGGGGAGCTGTTTTTT. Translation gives CASTAGRTGELFF.

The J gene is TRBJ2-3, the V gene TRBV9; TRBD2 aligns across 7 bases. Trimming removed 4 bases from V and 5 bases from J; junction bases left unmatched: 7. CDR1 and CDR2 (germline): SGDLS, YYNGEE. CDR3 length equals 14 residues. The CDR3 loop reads CASSPTGGGDTQYF. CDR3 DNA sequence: TGTGCCAGCAGCCCCACCGGCGGGGGAGATACGCAGTATTTT.

The CDR3 protein is CATSDSTSGIGRNEQFF. The CDR3 bases are TGTGCCACCAGTGATTCGACTAGCGGGATTGGTAGGAATGAGCAGTTCTTC. This sequence joins TRBV24-1 and TRBJ2-1; 11 bases fit TRBD2. CDR1 and CDR2 from the germline V gene are KGHDR and SFDVKD. The CDR3 contains 17 residues. V was pared by 2 bases and J by 7 bases, with 9 bases of the junction left unmatched.

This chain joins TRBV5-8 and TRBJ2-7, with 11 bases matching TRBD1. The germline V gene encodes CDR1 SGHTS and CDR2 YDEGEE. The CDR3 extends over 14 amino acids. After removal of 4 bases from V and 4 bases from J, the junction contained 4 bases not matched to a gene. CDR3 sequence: CASSPGDRGYEQYF. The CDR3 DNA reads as TGTGCCAGCAGCCCAGGGGACAGGGGGTACGAGCAGTACTTC.

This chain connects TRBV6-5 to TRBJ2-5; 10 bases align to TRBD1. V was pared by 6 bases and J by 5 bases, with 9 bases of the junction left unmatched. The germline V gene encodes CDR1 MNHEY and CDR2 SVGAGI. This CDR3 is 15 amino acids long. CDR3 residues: CASRTTGTGAETQYF. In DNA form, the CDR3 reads TGTGCCAGCAGGACAACCGGGACAGGGGCTGAGACCCAGTACTTC.

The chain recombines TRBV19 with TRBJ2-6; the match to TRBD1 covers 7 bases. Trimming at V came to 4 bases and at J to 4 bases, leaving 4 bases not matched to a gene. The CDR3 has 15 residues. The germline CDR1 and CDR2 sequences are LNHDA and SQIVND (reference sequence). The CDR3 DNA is TGTGCCAGTAGTACGGACAGGCTAGGGGCCAACGTCCTGACTTTC. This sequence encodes CASSTDRLGANVLTF.

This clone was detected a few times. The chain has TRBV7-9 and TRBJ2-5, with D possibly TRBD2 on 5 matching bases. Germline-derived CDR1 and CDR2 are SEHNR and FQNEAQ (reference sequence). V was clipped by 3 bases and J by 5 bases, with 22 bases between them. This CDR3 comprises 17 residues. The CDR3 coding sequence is TGTGCCAGCAGCTTTCGGGCGGGCGGCCTCATGACTGAGACCCAGTACTTC. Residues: CASSFRAGGLMTETQYF.

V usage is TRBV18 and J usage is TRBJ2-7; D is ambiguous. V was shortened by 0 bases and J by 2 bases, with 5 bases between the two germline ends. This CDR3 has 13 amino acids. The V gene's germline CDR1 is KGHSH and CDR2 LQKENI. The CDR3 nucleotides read TGTGCCAGCTCACCACCGGGCGCCTACGAGCAGTACTTC. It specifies CASSPPGAYEQYF.

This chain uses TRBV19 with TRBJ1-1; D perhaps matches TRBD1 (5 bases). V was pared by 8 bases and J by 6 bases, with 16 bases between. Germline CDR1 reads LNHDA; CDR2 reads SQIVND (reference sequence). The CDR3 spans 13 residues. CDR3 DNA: TGTGCCAGTGACCGCCGGGACTCCCCTGAAGCTTTCTTT. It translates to CASDRRDSPEAFF.